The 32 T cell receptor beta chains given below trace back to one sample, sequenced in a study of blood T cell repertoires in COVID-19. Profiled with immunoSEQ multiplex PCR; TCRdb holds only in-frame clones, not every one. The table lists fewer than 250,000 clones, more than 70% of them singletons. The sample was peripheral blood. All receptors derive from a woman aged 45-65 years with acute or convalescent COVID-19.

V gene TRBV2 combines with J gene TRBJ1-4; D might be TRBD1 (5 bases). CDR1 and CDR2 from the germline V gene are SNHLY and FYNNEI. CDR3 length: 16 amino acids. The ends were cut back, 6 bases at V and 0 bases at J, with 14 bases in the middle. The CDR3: CASRERSGATNEKLFF. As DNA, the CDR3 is TGTGCCAGCAGGGAACGCTCGGGGGCAACTAATGAAAAACTGTTTTTT.

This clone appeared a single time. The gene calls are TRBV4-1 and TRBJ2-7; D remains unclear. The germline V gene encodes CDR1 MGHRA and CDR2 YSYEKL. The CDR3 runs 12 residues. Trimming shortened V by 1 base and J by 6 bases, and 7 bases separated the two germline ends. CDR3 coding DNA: TGCGCCAGCAGCCAAGGTCCCGGCGAGCAGTACTTC. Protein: CASSQGPGEQYF.

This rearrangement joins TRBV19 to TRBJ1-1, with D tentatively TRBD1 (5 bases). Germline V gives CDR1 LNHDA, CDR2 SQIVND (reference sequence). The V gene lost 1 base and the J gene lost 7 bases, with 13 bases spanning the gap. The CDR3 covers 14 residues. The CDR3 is CASSIVSTDGEAFF. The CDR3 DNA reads TGTGCCAGTAGTATAGTCTCGACAGACGGTGAAGCTTTCTTT.

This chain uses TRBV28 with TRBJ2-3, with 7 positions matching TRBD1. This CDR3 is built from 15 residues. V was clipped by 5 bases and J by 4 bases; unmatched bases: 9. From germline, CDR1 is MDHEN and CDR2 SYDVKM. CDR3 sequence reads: CASSPQGSGPDTQYF. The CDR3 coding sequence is TGTGCCAGCAGTCCACAGGGGTCGGGCCCAGATACGCAGTATTTT.

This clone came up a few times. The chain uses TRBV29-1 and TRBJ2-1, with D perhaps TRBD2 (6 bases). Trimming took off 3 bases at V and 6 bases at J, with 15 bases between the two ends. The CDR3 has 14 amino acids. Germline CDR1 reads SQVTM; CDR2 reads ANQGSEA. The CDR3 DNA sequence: TGCAGCGTTGAGGACATGACTAGTTCCAATGAGCAGTTCTTC. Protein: CSVEDMTSSNEQFF.

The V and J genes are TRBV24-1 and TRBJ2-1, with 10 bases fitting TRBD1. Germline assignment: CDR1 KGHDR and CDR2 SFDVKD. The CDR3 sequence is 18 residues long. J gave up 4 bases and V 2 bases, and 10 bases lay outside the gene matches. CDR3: CATSDYGTGQGKYNEQFF. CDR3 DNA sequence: TGTGCCACCAGTGATTATGGGACGGGACAGGGGAAATACAATGAGCAGTTCTTC.

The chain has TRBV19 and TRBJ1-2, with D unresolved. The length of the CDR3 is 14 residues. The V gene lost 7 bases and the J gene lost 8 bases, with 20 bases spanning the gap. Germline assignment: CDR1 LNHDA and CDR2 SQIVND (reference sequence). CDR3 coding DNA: TGTGCCAGTATAAGAAGTGTGGAGGCGGAGGGCTACACCTTC. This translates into CASIRSVEAEGYTF.

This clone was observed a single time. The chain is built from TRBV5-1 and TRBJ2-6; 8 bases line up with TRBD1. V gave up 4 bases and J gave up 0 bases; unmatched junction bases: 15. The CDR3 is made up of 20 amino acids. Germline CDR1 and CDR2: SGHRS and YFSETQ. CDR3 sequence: CASSLGQGAWASSGANVLTF. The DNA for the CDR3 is TGCGCCAGCAGCCTAGGACAGGGCGCATGGGCAAGCTCTGGGGCCAACGTCCTGACTTTC.

This CDR3 is CASSLGPTGGNQPQHF. The CDR3 nucleotides are TGTGCCAGCAGCTTAGGACCGACTGGCGGCAATCAGCCCCAGCATTTT. The chain has TRBV7-2 and TRBJ1-5, with D uncertain. CDR3 length equals 16 residues. Deletions cut 1 base from V and 2 bases from J, with 12 bases between. Germline lookup yields CDR1 SGHTA and CDR2 FQGNSA.

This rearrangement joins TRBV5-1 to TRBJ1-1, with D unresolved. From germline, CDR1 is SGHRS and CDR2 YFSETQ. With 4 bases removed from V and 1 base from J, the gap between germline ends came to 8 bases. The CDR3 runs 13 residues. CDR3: CASSVTENTEAFF. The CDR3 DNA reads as TGCGCCAGCAGCGTCACAGAGAACACTGAAGCTTTCTTT.

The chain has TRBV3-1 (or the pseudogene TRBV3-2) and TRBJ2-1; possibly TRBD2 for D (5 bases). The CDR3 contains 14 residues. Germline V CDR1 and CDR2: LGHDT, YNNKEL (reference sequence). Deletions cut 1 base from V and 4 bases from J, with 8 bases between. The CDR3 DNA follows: TGTGCCAGCAGCCAAGGCGGGCTTTACAATGAGCAGTTCTTC. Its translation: CASSQGGLYNEQFF.

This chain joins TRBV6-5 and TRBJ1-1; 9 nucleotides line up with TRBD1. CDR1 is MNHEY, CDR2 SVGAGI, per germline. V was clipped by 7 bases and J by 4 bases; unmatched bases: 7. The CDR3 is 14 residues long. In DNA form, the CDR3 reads TGTGCCAGCACCCCCGGGACAGGGCCCACTGAAGCTTTCTTT. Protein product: CASTPGTGPTEAFF.

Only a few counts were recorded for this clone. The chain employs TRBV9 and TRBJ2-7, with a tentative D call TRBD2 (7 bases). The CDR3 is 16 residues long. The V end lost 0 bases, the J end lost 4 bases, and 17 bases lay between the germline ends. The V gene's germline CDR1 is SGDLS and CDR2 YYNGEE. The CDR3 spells CASSVGGGSGHYEQYF. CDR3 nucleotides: TGTGCCAGCAGCGTAGGAGGGGGTAGCGGGCATTACGAGCAGTACTTC.

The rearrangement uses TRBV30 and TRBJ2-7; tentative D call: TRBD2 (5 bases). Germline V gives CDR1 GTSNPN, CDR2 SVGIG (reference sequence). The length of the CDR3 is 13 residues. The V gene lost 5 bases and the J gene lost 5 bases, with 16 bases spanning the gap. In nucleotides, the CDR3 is TGTGCCTGGGATCAAGGGAGTCGAGACGAGCAGTACTTC. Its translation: CAWDQGSRDEQYF.

The CDR3 loop is CASSRSTGNYGYTF. As DNA, the CDR3 is TGTGCCAGTAGTCGGTCGACAGGAAACTATGGCTACACCTTC. This chain links TRBV19 with TRBJ1-2, with a possible D match to TRBD1 (6 bases). The CDR3 has 14 amino acids. Germline V gene lookup returns CDR1 LNHDA and CDR2 SQIVND (reference sequence). The V and J ends lost 5 bases and 2 bases respectively, with 12 bases between them. The whole variable domain, filled in from reference TRBV19 and TRBJ1-2, reads DGGITQSPKYLFRKEGQNVTLSCEQNLNHDAMYWYRQDPGQGLRLIYYSQIVNDFQKGDIAEGYSVSREKKESFPLTVTSAQKNPTAFYLCASSRSTGNYGYTFGSGTRLTVV.

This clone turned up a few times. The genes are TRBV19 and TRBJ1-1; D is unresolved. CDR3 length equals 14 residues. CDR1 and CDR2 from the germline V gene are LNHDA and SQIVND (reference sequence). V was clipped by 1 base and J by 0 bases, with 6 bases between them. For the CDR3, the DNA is TGTGCCAGTAGTATAGGGCCAGTGAACACTGAAGCTTTCTTT. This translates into CASSIGPVNTEAFF.

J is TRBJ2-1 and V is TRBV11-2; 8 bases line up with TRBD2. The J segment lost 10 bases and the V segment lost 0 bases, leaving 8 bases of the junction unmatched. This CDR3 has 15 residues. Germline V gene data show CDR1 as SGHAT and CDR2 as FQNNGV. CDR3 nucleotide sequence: TGTGCCAGCAGCTTAGATTTCGGGGGGGCGCAAGAGCAGTTCTTC. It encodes CASSLDFGGAQEQFF.

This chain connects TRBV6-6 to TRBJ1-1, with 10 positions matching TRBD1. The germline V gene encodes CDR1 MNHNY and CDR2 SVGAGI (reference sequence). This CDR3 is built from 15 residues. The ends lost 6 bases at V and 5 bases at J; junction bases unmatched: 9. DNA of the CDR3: TGTGCCAGCAGACCTGAGGACAGGGGGGGAACTGAAGCTTTCTTT. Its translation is CASRPEDRGGTEAFF.

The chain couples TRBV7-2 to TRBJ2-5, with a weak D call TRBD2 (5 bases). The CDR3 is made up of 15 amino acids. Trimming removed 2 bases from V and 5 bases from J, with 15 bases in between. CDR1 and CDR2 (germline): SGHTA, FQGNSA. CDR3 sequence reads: CASSLPDRPGETQYF. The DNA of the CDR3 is TGTGCCAGCAGCTTACCGGACCGCCCGGGGGAGACCCAGTACTTC.

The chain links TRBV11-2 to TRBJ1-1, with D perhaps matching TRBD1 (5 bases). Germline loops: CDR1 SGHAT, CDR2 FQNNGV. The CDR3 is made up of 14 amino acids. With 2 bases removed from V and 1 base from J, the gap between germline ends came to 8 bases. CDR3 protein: CASSLWGPNTEAFF. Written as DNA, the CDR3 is TGTGCCAGCAGCTTATGGGGCCCGAACACTGAAGCTTTCTTT.

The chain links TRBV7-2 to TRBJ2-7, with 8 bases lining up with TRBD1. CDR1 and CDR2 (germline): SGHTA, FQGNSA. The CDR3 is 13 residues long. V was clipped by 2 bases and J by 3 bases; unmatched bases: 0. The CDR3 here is CASSLTGGYEQYF. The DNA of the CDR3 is TGTGCCAGCAGCTTAACAGGGGGCTACGAGCAGTACTTC.

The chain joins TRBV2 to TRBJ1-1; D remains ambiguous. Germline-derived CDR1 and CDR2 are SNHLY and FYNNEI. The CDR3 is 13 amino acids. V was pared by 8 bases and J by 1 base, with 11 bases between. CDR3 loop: CASFRDQNTEAFF. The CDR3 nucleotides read TGTGCCAGCTTTAGAGATCAGAACACTGAAGCTTTCTTT. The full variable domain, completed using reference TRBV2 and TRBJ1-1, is EPEVTQTPSHQVTQMGQEVILRCVPISNHLYFYWYRQILGQKVEFLVSFYNNEISEKSEIFDDQFSVERPDGSNFTLKIRSTKLEDSAMYFCASFRDQNTEAFFGQGTRLTVV.

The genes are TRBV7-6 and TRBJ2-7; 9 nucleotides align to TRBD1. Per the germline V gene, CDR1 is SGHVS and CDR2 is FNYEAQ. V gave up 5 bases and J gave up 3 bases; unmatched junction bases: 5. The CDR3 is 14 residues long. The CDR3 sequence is CASSPGTGNYEQYF. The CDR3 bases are TGTGCCAGCAGCCCTGGGACAGGGAACTACGAGCAGTACTTC.

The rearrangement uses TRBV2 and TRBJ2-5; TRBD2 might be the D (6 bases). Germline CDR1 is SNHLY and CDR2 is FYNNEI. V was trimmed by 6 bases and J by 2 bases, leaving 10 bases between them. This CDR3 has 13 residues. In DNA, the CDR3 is TGTGCCAGCAGGGGACTGGGGCAAGAGACCCAGTACTTC. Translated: CASRGLGQETQYF.

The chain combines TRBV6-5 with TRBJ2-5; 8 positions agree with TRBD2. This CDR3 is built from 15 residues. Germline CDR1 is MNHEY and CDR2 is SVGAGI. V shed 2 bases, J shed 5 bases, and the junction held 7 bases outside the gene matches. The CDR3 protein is CASSYAGGGGETQYF. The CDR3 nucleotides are TGTGCCAGCAGTTACGCGGGGGGAGGAGGGGAGACCCAGTACTTC.

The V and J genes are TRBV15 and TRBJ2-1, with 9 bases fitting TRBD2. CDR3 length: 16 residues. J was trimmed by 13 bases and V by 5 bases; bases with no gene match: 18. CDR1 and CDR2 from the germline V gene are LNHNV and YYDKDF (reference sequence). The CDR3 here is CATSRKGLALQGGQFF. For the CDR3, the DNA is TGTGCCACCAGCCGTAAGGGACTAGCCCTACAAGGGGGCCAGTTCTTC.

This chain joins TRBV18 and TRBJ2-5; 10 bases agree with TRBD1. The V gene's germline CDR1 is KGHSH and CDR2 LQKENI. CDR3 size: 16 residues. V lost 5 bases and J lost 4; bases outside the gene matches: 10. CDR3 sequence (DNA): TGTGCCAGCTCAAGAGACAGGGGGCGCATCGGAGAGACCCAGTACTTC. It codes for CASSRDRGRIGETQYF.

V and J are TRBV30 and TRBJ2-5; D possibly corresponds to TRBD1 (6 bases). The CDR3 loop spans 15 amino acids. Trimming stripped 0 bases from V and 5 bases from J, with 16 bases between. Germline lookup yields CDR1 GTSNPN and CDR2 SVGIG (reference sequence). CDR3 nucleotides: TGTGCCTGGAGTGTTTCAGGGGACCCAGTGGAGACCCAGTACTTC. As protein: CAWSVSGDPVETQYF.

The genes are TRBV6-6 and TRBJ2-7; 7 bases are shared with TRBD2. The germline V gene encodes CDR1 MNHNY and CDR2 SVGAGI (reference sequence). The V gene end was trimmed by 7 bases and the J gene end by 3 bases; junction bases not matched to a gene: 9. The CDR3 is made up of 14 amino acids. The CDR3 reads CASTKDWDYYEQYF. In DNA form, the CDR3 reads TGTGCCAGCACTAAGGACTGGGACTACTACGAGCAGTACTTC.

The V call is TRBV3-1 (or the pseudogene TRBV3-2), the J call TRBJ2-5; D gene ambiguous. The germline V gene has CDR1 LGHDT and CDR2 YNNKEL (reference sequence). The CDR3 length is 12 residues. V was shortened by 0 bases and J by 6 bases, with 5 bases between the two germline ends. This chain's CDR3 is CASSQDRKTQYF. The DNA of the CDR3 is TGTGCCAGCAGCCAAGACAGAAAGACCCAGTACTTC.

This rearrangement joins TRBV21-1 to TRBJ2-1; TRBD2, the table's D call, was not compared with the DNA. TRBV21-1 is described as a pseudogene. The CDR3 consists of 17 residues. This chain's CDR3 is CASSKVGTSGRGYEQFF. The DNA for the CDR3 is TGTGCCAGCAGCAAAGTCGGCACTAGCGGGAGGGGATATGAGCAGTTCTTC.

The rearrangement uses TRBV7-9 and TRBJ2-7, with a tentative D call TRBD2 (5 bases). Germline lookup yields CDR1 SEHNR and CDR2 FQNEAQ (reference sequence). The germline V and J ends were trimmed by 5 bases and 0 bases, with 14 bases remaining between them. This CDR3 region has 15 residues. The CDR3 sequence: CASSPLGAGSYEQYF. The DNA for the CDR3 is TGTGCCAGCAGCCCTTTGGGAGCAGGCTCCTACGAGCAGTACTTC.